A selection of T cell receptor beta chains follows, all from one sample in a study of blood T cell repertoires in COVID-19. Using immunoSEQ multiplex PCR, the repertoire was profiled, and TCRdb retains in-frame clones only, with some absent. The table includes approximately 150,000 clones, less than 80% detected once. Source material: PBMCs or T cells enriched from blood (not recorded which). These receptors all come from a woman between 65 and 79 years old in a cohort exposed to, infected with or recovered from COVID-19 (not recorded which). CDR3s include the opening cysteine and the closing phenylalanine or tryptophan. The D gene is left open where the match is weak. Clone size is not always given. Where it is, it says once, few, many or a class for expanded clones.

abundance,v_gene,j_gene,d_gene,CDR3aa,CDR3nt
few,TRBV4-1,TRBJ2-3,TRBD2,CASSQVESKPSGRPGTDTQYF,TGCGCCAGCAGCCAAGTTGAAAGTAAGCCTAGCGGGAGGCCGGGCACAGATACGCAGTATTTT
-,TRBV24-1,TRBJ1-5,TRBD1,CATSDSTGYQPQHF,TGTGCCACCAGTGATTCGACAGGGTACCAGCCCCAGCATTTT
few,TRBV5-1,TRBJ1-4,TRBD1,CASSLSGQMNEKLFF,TGCGCCAGCAGCTTGTCGGGACAGATGAATGAAAAACTGTTTTTT
-,TRBV4-2,TRBJ1-4,TRBD1,CASSHSDRATNEKLFF,TGTGCCAGCAGCCATTCCGACAGGGCAACTAATGAAAAACTGTTTTTT
once,TRBV11-2,TRBJ1-2,-,CASSGIYYGYTF,TGTGCCAGCAGCGGCATTTACTATGGCTACACCTTC
-,TRBV27,TRBJ1-6,-,CASSLWTAMHSPLHF,TGTGCCAGCAGTTTATGGACAGCGATGCATTCACCCCTCCACTTT
-,TRBV19,TRBJ1-4,TRBD1,CASSRQIQGTTRTTNEKLFF,TGTGCCAGTAGTAGACAAATACAGGGGACGACACGTACAACTAATGAAAAACTGTTTTTT
-,TRBV5-4,TRBJ1-1,TRBD1,CASSLRRGQGTEAFF,TGTGCCAGCAGCTTGAGACGGGGACAGGGCACTGAAGCTTTCTTT
-,TRBV7-9,TRBJ2-1,TRBD2,CASSLSGLGRNEQFF,TGTGCCAGCAGCTTATCGGGACTAGGGCGTAATGAGCAGTTCTTC
once,TRBV5-1,TRBJ1-3,TRBD1,CASSLTGAGNTIYF,TGCGCCAGCAGCTTAACAGGGGCTGGAAACACCATATATTTT
many,TRBV11-3,TRBJ2-1,-,CASSLNNEQFF,TGTGCCAGCAGCCTTAACAATGAGCAGTTCTTC
-,TRBV9,TRBJ2-1,TRBD1,CASSERTGVDEQFF,TGTGCCAGCAGCGAGAGGACAGGGGTCGATGAGCAGTTCTTC
-,TRBV6-5,TRBJ2-7,TRBD1,CASSSTGGPYEQYF,TGTGCCAGCAGCTCGACAGGGGGGCCCTACGAGCAGTACTTC
-,TRBV7-9,TRBJ2-3,TRBD1,CASSLGDRAKDTQYF,TGTGCCAGCAGCTTAGGCGACAGGGCAAAAGATACGCAGTATTTT
-,TRBV18,TRBJ2-7,-,CASSPRGLEQYF,TGTGCCAGCTCACCCAGAGGGTTGGAGCAGTACTTC
-,TRBV5-1,TRBJ1-1,-,CASSFQQGNTEAFF,TGCGCCAGCAGCTTCCAACAGGGGAACACTGAAGCTTTCTTT
-,TRBV28,TRBJ1-4,-,CASSGGGDEKLFF,TGTGCCAGCAGCGGTGGGGGGGATGAAAAACTGTTTTTT
-,TRBV18,TRBJ1-1,-,CASSPRAGDDTEAFF,TGTGCCAGCTCACCACGGGCAGGGGATGACACTGAAGCTTTCTTT
-,TRBV5-1,TRBJ1-1,-,CASTRAGFQWTEAFF,TGCGCCAGCACCCGGGCAGGGTTTCAATGGACTGAAGCTTTCTTT
-,TRBV7-2,TRBJ2-1,-,CASSLGVARDEQFF,TGTGCCAGCAGCTTAGGGGTAGCTAGAGATGAGCAGTTCTTC
-,TRBV28,TRBJ2-2,TRBD1,CASRDRDREYSGELFF,TGTGCCAGCAGGGACCGGGACAGGGAATATAGCGGGGAGCTGTTTTTT
-,TRBV19,TRBJ2-1,TRBD1,CASSRQGWSDEQFF,TGTGCCAGTAGCAGACAGGGATGGTCTGATGAGCAGTTCTTC
-,TRBV12-3/TRBV12-4,TRBJ1-1,-,CASSLGQDTEAFF,TGTGCCAGCAGTTTAGGACAGGACACTGAAGCTTTCTTT
-,TRBV7-9,TRBJ1-1,-,CASSSPGAREAFF,TGTGCCAGCAGCTCCCCAGGGGCTCGTGAAGCTTTCTTT
-,TRBV27,TRBJ2-1,-,CASSRQGGRYNEQFF,TGTGCCAGCAGCAGACAGGGTGGGAGGTACAATGAGCAGTTCTTC
-,TRBV28,TRBJ1-1,TRBD1,CASSLGTGGFITEAFF,TGTGCCAGCAGTTTAGGGACAGGGGGCTTTATCACTGAAGCTTTCTTT
-,TRBV28,TRBJ2-5,TRBD1,CASRPGTGLGSYQETQYF,TGTGCCAGCAGGCCAGGGACAGGGTTAGGGTCGTACCAAGAGACCCAGTACTTC
-,TRBV20-1,TRBJ1-5,TRBD1,CSASRVGGQGAKPQHF,TGCAGTGCTAGTAGGGTGGGGGGACAGGGCGCTAAGCCCCAGCATTTT
-,TRBV18,TRBJ1-2,-,CASSPLLGPNNYGYTF,TGTGCCAGCTCACCACTTCTGGGGCCGAATAACTATGGCTACACCTTC
-,TRBV5-1,TRBJ2-5,-,CASSPQGSWAQETQYF,TGCGCCAGCAGCCCCCAGGGTAGCTGGGCCCAAGAGACCCAGTACTTC
-,TRBV19,TRBJ2-7,TRBD1,CASSPTGTGRYEQYF,TGTGCCAGTAGTCCGACCGGGACAGGGAGGTACGAGCAGTACTTC